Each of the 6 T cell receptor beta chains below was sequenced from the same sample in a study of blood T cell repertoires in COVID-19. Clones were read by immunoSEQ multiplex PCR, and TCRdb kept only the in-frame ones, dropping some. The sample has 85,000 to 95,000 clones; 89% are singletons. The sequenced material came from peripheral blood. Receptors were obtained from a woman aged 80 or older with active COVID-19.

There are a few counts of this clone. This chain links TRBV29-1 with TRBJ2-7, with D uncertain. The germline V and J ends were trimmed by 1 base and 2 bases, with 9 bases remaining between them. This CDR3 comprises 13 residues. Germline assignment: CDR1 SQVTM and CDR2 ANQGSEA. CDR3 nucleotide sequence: TGCAGCGTTGAAGGAGACGCGGCCTACGAGCAGTACTTC. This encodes CSVEGDAAYEQYF.

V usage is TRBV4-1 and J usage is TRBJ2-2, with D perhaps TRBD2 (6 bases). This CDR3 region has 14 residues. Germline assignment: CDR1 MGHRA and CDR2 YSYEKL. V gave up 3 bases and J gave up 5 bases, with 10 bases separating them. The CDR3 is CASSQGGMTGELFF. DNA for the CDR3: TGCGCCAGCAGCCAGGGGGGAATGACCGGGGAGCTGTTTTTT.

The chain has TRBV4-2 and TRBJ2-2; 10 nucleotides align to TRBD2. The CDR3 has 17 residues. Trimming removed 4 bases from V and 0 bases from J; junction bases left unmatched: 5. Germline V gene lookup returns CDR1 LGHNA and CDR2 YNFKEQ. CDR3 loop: CASSRHSGRSNTGELFF. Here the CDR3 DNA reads TGTGCCAGCAGCCGACATAGCGGGAGGTCGAACACCGGGGAGCTGTTTTTT.

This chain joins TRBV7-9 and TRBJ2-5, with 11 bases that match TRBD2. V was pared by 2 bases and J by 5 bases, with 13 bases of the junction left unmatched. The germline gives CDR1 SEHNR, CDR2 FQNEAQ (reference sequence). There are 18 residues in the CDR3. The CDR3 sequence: CASSLMAGLASGRETQYF. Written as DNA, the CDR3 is TGTGCCAGCAGCTTAATGGCGGGGCTGGCTAGCGGGAGGGAGACCCAGTACTTC.

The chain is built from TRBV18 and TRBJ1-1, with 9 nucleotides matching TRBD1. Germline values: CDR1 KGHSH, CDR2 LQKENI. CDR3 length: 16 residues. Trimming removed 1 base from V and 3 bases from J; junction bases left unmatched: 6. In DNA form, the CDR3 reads TGTGCCAGCTCACCACGGGACAGGGCATGGGACACTGAAGCTTTCTTT. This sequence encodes CASSPRDRAWDTEAFF.

The CDR3 nucleotides are TGCGCCAGCAGCTTGTTTACTAGCACAGATACGCAGTATTTT. Its protein is CASSLFTSTDTQYF. J is TRBJ2-3 and V is TRBV5-1, with D unresolved. The CDR3 has 14 amino acids. The germline gives CDR1 SGHRS, CDR2 YFSETQ. The ends were cut back, 1 base at V and 0 bases at J, with 6 bases in the middle.